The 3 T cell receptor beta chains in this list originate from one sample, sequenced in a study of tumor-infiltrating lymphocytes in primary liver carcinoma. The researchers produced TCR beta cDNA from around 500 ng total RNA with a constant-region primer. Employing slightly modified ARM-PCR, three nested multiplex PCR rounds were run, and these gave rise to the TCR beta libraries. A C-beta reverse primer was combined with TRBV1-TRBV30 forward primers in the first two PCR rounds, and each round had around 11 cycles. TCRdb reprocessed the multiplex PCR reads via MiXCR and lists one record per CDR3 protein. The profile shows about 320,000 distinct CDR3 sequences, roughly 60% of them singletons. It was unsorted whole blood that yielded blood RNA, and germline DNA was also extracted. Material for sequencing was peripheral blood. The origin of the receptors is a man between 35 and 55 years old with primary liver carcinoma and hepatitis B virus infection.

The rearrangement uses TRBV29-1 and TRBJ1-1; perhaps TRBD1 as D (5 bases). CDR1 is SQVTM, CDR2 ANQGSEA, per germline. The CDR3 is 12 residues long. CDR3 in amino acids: CSVPQGRAEAFF. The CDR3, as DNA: TGCAGTGTCCCTCAGGGCAGGGCTGAAGCTTTCTTT.

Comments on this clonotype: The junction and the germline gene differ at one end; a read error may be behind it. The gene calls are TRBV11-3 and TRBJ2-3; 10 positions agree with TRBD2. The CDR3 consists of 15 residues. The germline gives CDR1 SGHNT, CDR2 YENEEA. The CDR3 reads CAGSFSGRRTDSQYF. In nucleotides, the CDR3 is TGTGCCGGCAGCTTTAGCGGGAGGCGGACAGATTCACAGTATTTT.

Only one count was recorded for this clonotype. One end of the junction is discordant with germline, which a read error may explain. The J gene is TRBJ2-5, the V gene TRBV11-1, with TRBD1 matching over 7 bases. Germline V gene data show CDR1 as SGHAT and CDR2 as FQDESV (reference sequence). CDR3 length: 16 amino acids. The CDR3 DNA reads TGTGCCAGCAGCCAAGGACAGGAGGTAATACAAGAAACCCAGTACTTC. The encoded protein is CASSQGQEVIQETQYF.